This T cell receptor (beta chain) was obtained from a study of cytomegalovirus exposure and HLA in healthy donors. About the study: Researchers previously reported finding roughly 120 million unique TCR beta sequences from 150 million to 200 million T cells. Within an early data release were 80 million to 90 million unique TCRs drawn from HLA-typed donors. Study results and limitations: The likely origin of a cluster of highly shared sequence variants was a sequencing artifact. Donor immune exposure was known only as CMV serostatus.

V gave up 5 bases and J gave up 4 bases; unmatched junction bases: 9. Germline V gene data show CDR1 as SGHAT and CDR2 as FQNNGV. CDR3 size: 16 residues. Of note for this clone: The antigen is not known.

13 Jbeta primers and 60 Vbeta primers were used for the PCR. TCRdb's copy holds only in-frame clones and misses some; the assay was immunoSEQ multiplex PCR. The sample lists a few hundred thousand clones; about 80% were seen once. The sequence was collected from a woman aged 40 to 50 in good health and CMV-seronegative. The material sequenced was PBMCs. The genes are TRBV11-2 and TRBJ2-3, with 10 nucleotides matching TRBD1. The CDR3 coding sequence is TGTGCCAGCAGCGACCCGGGACAGGGGAAGGCAGATACGCAGTATTTT. Protein sequence: CASSDPGQGKADTQYF.